The 15 T cell receptor beta chains in this list originate from one sample, sequenced in a study of T cells in Graves' hyperthyroidism and ophthalmopathy. RNA transcripts were the template for amplifying TCR beta CDR3 regions. When the TCR CDR3 underwent first-round RT-PCR, the HTBI primer set was used. TCRdb itself ran the multiplex PCR reads through MiXCR, one entry per CDR3 protein. In the table there are fewer than 600,000 distinct CDR3 sequences, roughly an eighth of which are singletons. The sequencing input was blood. These receptors all come from a woman between 18 and 29 years old with Graves' hyperthyroidism.

This clonotype was detected many times. The chain is built from TRBV10-3 and TRBJ1-2; 10 bases agree with TRBD1. CDR3 size: 11 residues. Per germline, CDR1 ENHRY and CDR2 SYGVKD. With 8 bases clipped from V and 6 bases from J, the junction kept 0 bases outside the gene matches. CDR3 in amino acids: CAIGTGDGYTF. The CDR3 nucleotides read TGTGCCATCGGGACAGGGGATGGCTACACCTTC.

This clonotype was recorded a few times. The chain combines TRBV12-5 with TRBJ2-1, with 7 bases fitting TRBD2. The CDR3 has 15 residues. Per germline, CDR1 LGHNT and CDR2 FRNRAP. J lost 4 bases, V lost 7 bases, and 10 bases had no gene match. CDR3 bases: TGTGCTAGTGCCCGAACCGGGACTACGTACAATGAGCAGTTCTTC. Translation: CASARTGTTYNEQFF.

In this sample, this clonotype turned up many times. This chain links TRBV4-1 with TRBJ1-1; TRBD1 is a possible D gene (5 bases). Germline V gives CDR1 MGHRA, CDR2 YSYEKL. CDR3 length equals 15 residues. Trimming removed 3 bases from V and 4 bases from J, with 15 bases in between. This CDR3 is CASSHGGDGFTEAFF. The CDR3 nucleotides are TGCGCCAGCAGCCATGGGGGGGACGGATTCACTGAAGCTTTCTTT.

This clonotype was recorded many times. The chain is built from TRBV12-3 or TRBV12-4 and TRBJ1-6; the D gene is possibly TRBD1 (5 bases). V was shortened by 3 bases and J by 4 bases, with 10 bases between the two germline ends. CDR3 length: 15 residues. DNA for the CDR3: TGTGCCAGCAGTTTTCGGGACGCTTATAATTCACCCCTCCACTTT. As protein: CASSFRDAYNSPLHF.

The sample holds many counts of this clonotype. The chain uses TRBV11-2 and TRBJ2-1; 8 bases map to TRBD2. This CDR3 comprises 15 residues. Germline values: CDR1 SGHAT, CDR2 FQNNGV. Trimming cost V 4 bases and J 2 bases; bases outside gene matches: 4. CDR3 protein: CASSSGGVPYNEQFF. The CDR3 DNA follows: TGTGCCAGCAGCTCGGGAGGGGTACCCTACAATGAGCAGTTCTTC.

The gene calls are TRBV5-6 and TRBJ1-3; D possibly corresponds to TRBD1 (5 bases). Germline CDR1 SGHDT, CDR2 YYEEEE. Trimming removed 3 bases at V and 4 bases at J, with 23 bases between. The CDR3 is 18 amino acids. The CDR3 region is CASSSYRDRNPSGNTIYF. In nucleotides, the CDR3 is TGTGCCAGCAGCTCCTATCGAGACAGAAACCCCTCCGGAAACACCATATATTTT.

The genes are TRBV30 and TRBJ2-1; D is possibly TRBD2 (5 bases). Trimming removed 0 bases at V and 8 bases at J, with 14 bases between. The CDR3 consists of 14 residues. CDR1 and CDR2 (germline): GTSNPN, SVGIG (reference sequence). CDR3 sequence: CAWSVASRSYEQFF. In DNA form, the CDR3 reads TGTGCCTGGAGTGTCGCTAGCAGGAGCTATGAGCAGTTCTTC.

The CDR3 loop is CASSSWVSGRSKNIQYF. The CDR3, as DNA: TGCGCCAGCAGCTCCTGGGTTAGCGGGAGGTCCAAAAACATTCAGTACTTC. The rearrangement joins TRBV4-1 to TRBJ2-4; 10 bases are a match to TRBD2. Germline V gene lookup returns CDR1 MGHRA and CDR2 YSYEKL. V trimming: 5 bases; J trimming: 2 bases; junction bases outside the gene matches: 9. The CDR3 runs 17 residues.

Many counts were recorded for this clonotype. V gene TRBV6-1 combines with J gene TRBJ2-3; 12 bases match TRBD2. The CDR3 has 18 residues. The V segment lost 5 bases and the J segment 1 base; nucleotides outside the gene matches: 10. Germline V gene data show CDR1 as MNHNS and CDR2 as SASEGT. CDR3 region: CASSRGLAGRGGTDTQYF. The CDR3 nucleotides read TGTGCCAGCAGTAGAGGACTAGCGGGAAGGGGAGGCACAGATACGCAGTATTTT.

This clonotype came up many times. The chain combines TRBV6-1 with TRBJ2-5; the D gene is possibly TRBD2 (5 bases). This CDR3 is built from 17 residues. The V and J ends lost 4 bases and 1 base respectively, with 19 bases between them. In germline, CDR1 is MNHNS, CDR2 SASEGT. CDR3 nucleotides: TGTGCCAGCAGTGGACAACCCCCGGAGGTGTTCCAAGAGACCCAGTACTTC. Residues: CASSGQPPEVFQETQYF.

The V and J genes are TRBV19 and TRBJ2-7; D not certain. Germline-derived CDR1 and CDR2 are LNHDA and SQIVND (reference sequence). The V end was cut by 10 bases, the J end by 5 bases, with 9 bases between. The CDR3 sequence is 10 residues long. CDR3 amino acids: CAKGSHEQYV. The CDR3 nucleotides read TGTGCCAAAGGGTCCCACGAGCAGTACGTC.

The chain joins TRBV4-1 to TRBJ2-7; D may be TRBD2 (6 bases). This CDR3 is built from 15 residues. Germline lookup yields CDR1 MGHRA and CDR2 YSYEKL. V was cut by 1 base and J by 2 bases, with 12 bases left in between. CDR3 nucleotides: TGCGCCAGCAGCCAAGTTGCGGGACCCACCTACGAGCAGTACTTC. It translates to CASSQVAGPTYEQYF.

This clonotype was detected many times. V usage is TRBV19 and J usage is TRBJ2-3; D may be TRBD2 (5 bases). Trimming stripped 7 bases from V and 4 bases from J, with 12 bases between. Germline CDR1 and CDR2: LNHDA and SQIVND (reference sequence). This CDR3 contains 13 residues. CDR3 sequence reads: CASNSGSADTQYF. In DNA, the CDR3 is TGTGCCAGTAATTCTGGGAGCGCAGATACGCAGTATTTT.

There are many counts of this clonotype. The chain is built from TRBV7-8 and TRBJ2-2; 13 nucleotides match TRBD2. Germline trimming cut 1 base from V and 1 base from J; bases unmatched to any gene: 12. The CDR3 extends over 21 amino acids. Per the germline V gene, CDR1 is SGHVS and CDR2 is FQNEAQ. In nucleotides, the CDR3 is TGTGCCAGCAGCTTAGTTGGAGATGGGACTAGCGGGACCCTGAACACCGGGGAGCTGTTTTTT. It translates to CASSLVGDGTSGTLNTGELFF.

This clonotype has just a few counts. The chain is built from TRBV3-1 and TRBJ2-6; 7 bases are a match to TRBD2. V was pared by 11 bases and J by 0 bases, with 7 bases of the junction left unmatched. Germline CDR1 is LGHDT and CDR2 is YNNKEL (reference sequence). The CDR3 loop spans 15 amino acids. This chain's CDR3 is CAAGRGVSGANVLTF. In DNA form, the CDR3 reads TGTGCCGCGGGGAGGGGCGTCTCTGGGGCCAACGTCCTGACTTTC.